This record covers a single TCR beta chain. The data were obtained in a study of blood T cell repertoires in COVID-19. Per the original methods: Scientists estimated how many nucleated cells there were by amplifying reference gene primers. Clones were read by immunoSEQ multiplex PCR, and TCRdb kept only the in-frame ones, dropping some. V and J calls and clone size follow that table, whereas D and trimming were derived from the DNA. The sample contains about 230,000 clones, about four fifths of which appear only once. This clonotype originated in a man aged 50 to 59 with active or convalescent COVID-19. The specimen was peripheral blood.

CDR3: CASSEAPPDSESEAFF. In DNA form, the CDR3 reads TGTGCCAGCAGTGAAGCCCCCCCGGACAGCGAGTCTGAAGCTTTCTTT. The chain combines TRBV6-1 with TRBJ1-1, with D perhaps TRBD1 (6 bases). CDR1 and CDR2 (germline): MNHNS, SASEGT. The CDR3 loop spans 16 amino acids. V lost 0 bases and J lost 6, with 17 bases in between.